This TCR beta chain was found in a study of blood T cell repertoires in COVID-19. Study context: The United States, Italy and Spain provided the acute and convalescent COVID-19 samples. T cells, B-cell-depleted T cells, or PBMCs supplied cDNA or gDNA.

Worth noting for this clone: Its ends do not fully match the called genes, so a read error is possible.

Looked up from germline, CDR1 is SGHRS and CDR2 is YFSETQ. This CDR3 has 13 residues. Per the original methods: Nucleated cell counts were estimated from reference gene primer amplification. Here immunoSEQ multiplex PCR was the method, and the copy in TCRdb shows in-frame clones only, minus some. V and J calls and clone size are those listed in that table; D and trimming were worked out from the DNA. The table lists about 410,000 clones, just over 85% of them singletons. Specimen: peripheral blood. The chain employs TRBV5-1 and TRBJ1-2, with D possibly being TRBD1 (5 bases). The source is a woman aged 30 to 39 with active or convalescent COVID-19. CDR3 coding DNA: TGCGCCAGCAGTTTGGAAGGGGAACCCGGCTACACCTTC. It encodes CASSLEGEPGYTF.